This TCR beta chain appears in the sequencing data of a study of CD8 T cells in Susac syndrome. Overall study results and limits: The study conceded that relatively few individuals underwent its TCR sequencing and HLA analysis.

On this clonotype: Its target is unknown.

Roughly 0.5 to 1 ug RNA was reverse transcribed with random hexamers. One entry per CDR3 protein results from TCRdb running MiXCR on the immunoSEQ multiplex PCR reads. This repertoire shows about 130,000 distinct CDR3 sequences, approximately 95% found once; its top ten account for about 0.18%. Trimming stripped 5 bases from V and 4 bases from J, with 12 bases between. Germline V gives CDR1 SEHNR, CDR2 FQNEAQ (reference sequence). There are 13 residues in the CDR3. This receptor was taken from a human donor with Susac syndrome. Material: CD8+ T cells from PBMCs. The V call is TRBV7-9, the J call TRBJ2-7; D unclear. This CDR3 is CASSPGSGYEQYF. The CDR3 coding sequence is TGTGCCAGCAGCCCAGGATCTGGATACGAGCAGTACTTC.